The clone carrying this T cell receptor beta chain was seen repeatedly, ten times or more. Using its own MiXCR run on the 5' RACE reads, TCRdb lists one record per CDR3 protein. The table includes approximately 32,000 distinct CDR3 sequences, nearly 7.5% detected once. This entry comes from a study of neurological immune-mediated disorders. Trimming removed 6 bases from V and 2 bases from J, with 17 bases in between. CDR3 length: 17 amino acids. V and J are TRBV12-3 or TRBV12-4 and TRBJ1-6; D gene unclear. Input material: PBMCs. This receptor was obtained from a middle-aged woman in good health. DNA for the CDR3: TGTGCCAGCAGCTATCCCCCGACATCTCCCTATAATTCACCCCTCCACTTT. The encoded protein is CASSYPPTSPYNSPLHF.